A single sample gave rise to the 10 T cell receptor beta chains below, sequenced in a study of blood T cells in healthy people across ages. Alongside a J-beta primer mix, a sample-barcoded 5' primer served in a second PCR lasting about 7 to 12 cycles. MiXCR was run by TCRdb on the 5' RACE reads, yielding one entry per CDR3 protein. This table has 1.4 million or so distinct CDR3 sequences, approximately 43% appearing once. The specimen was blood. Receptors originate from a woman under 30 in good health.

This clonotype was counted between two and nine times. CDR3 residues: CASSLVPGTSGMVDTDTQYF. CDR3 sequence (DNA): TGTGCCAGCAGCTTAGTACCGGGGACTAGCGGGATGGTCGACACAGATACGCAGTATTTT. The genes are TRBV7-2 and TRBJ2-3; TRBD2 agrees at 13 bases. Germline loops: CDR1 SGHTA, CDR2 FQGNSA. Trimming cost V 1 base and J 2 bases; bases outside gene matches: 12. The CDR3 runs to 20 residues. The full variable domain, rest sourced from reference TRBV7-2 and TRBJ2-3, is GAGVSQSPSNKVTEKGKDVELRCDPISGHTALYWYRQSLGQGLEFLIYFQGNSAPDKSGLPSDRFSAERTGGSVSTLTIQRTQQEDSAVYLCASSLVPGTSGMVDTDTQYFGPGTRLTVL.

The CDR3 DNA reads as TGTGCCACCAGCAGAGATCTGGGAGTTTTAGCCGGGGAGCTGTTTTTT. This sequence encodes CATSRDLGVLAGELFF. The gene calls are TRBV15 and TRBJ2-2; a possible D gene is TRBD2 (5 bases). Looked up from germline, CDR1 is LNHNV and CDR2 is YYDKDF (reference sequence). The CDR3 consists of 16 residues. Between the trimmed V and J ends, which lost 0 bases and 6 bases, there was a span of 14 bases.

V usage is TRBV12-3 or TRBV12-4 and J usage is TRBJ2-1; D remains ambiguous. V was trimmed by 3 bases and J by 14 bases, leaving 8 bases between them. This CDR3 contains 10 residues. The CDR3 DNA reads as TGTGCCAGCAGTTTGCGGCTAGAGTTCTTC. Its translation is CASSLRLEFF.

The rearrangement uses TRBV15 and TRBJ1-2; no clear D gene. Per germline, CDR1 LNHNV and CDR2 YYDKDF (reference sequence). This CDR3 has 14 amino acids. V was clipped by 0 bases and J by 12 bases, with 17 bases between them. For the CDR3, the DNA is TGTGCCACCAGCAGAGATTCGGGCATCCCGGAAAACACCTTC. This gives the protein CATSRDSGIPENTF.

The chain recombines TRBV9 with TRBJ2-1; D possibly corresponds to TRBD2 (6 bases). This CDR3 region has 16 residues. Trimming pared 3 bases from V and 2 bases from J, leaving 15 bases between. The germline V gene encodes CDR1 SGDLS and CDR2 YYNGEE. The CDR3 DNA is TGTGCCAGCAGCGCTAGCGAGACGGAACCCTACAATGAGCAGTTCTTC. It translates to CASSASETEPYNEQFF.

This clonotype was counted a few times. The chain couples TRBV12-3 or TRBV12-4 to TRBJ2-3; 9 nucleotides agree with TRBD2. V lost 5 bases to trimming and J lost 2 bases; unmatched junction nucleotides: 5. The CDR3 is 15 amino acids. CDR3 sequence: CASSPGLALTDTQYF. CDR3 DNA sequence: TGTGCCAGCAGTCCGGGACTAGCTCTCACAGATACGCAGTATTTT.

The rearrangement uses TRBV27 and TRBJ2-1, with D perhaps assigned TRBD1 or TRBD2 (5 bases each). Germline CDR1 is MNHEY and CDR2 is SMNVEV (reference sequence). Trimming removed 2 bases from V and 2 bases from J, with 16 bases in between. CDR3 length: 17 residues. The CDR3 DNA reads as TGTGCCAGCAGTTTAGAGGGGAACTGGAACCCCTACAATGAGCAGTTCTTC. Its protein product is CASSLEGNWNPYNEQFF.

The chain combines TRBV4-3 with TRBJ2-7; D is possibly TRBD1 (6 bases). CDR1 and CDR2 (germline): LGHNA, YSLEER. CDR3 length: 16 amino acids. Trimming took 0 bases from V and 5 from J, leaving 17 bases between them. In DNA, the CDR3 is TGCGCCAGCAGCCAAGATTGGACAGTAGTACCTGACGAGCAGTACTTC. Protein product: CASSQDWTVVPDEQYF.

This clonotype was detected a few times. This chain connects TRBV12-5 to TRBJ2-1, with D maybe TRBD2 (5 bases). Germline V gives CDR1 LGHNT, CDR2 FRNRAP. This CDR3 is built from 14 residues. Trimming stripped 4 bases from V and 4 bases from J, with 11 bases between. CDR3 protein: CASGSPRGYNEQFF. CDR3 coding DNA: TGTGCTAGTGGTTCCCCCCGGGGTTACAATGAGCAGTTCTTC.

This rearrangement joins TRBV20-1 to TRBJ2-1; D is tentatively TRBD1 or TRBD2 (5 bases each). Germline V lookup: CDR1 DFQATT, CDR2 SNEGSKA (reference sequence). The CDR3 length is 16 residues. Trimming pared 0 bases from V and 0 bases from J, leaving 12 bases between. Here the CDR3 DNA reads TGCAGTGCTAGAGATCTGGGACCAAGCTCCTACAATGAGCAGTTCTTC. Its translation: CSARDLGPSSYNEQFF.